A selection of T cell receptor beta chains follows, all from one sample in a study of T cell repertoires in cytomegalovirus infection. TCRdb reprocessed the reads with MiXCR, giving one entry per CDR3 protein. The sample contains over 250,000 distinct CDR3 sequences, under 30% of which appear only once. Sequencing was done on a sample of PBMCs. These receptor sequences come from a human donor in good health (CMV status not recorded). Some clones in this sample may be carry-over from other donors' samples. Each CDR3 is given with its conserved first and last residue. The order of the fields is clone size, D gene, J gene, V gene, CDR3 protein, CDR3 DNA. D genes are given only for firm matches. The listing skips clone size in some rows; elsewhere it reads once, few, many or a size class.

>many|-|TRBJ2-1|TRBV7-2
CASSLIGGSSNEQFF
TGTGCCAGCAGCTTAATAGGTGGTAGTAGCAATGAGCAGTTCTTC
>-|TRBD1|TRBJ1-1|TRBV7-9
CASSLTGGSEAFF
TGTGCCAGCAGCTTGACAGGGGGCTCTGAAGCTTTCTTT
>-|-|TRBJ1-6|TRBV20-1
CSARDYYGSRNSPLHF
TGCAGTGCTAGAGATTATTACGGCAGCAGAAATTCACCCCTCCACTTT
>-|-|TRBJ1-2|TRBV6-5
CASSYHQGRANYGYTF
TGTGCCAGCAGTTACCACCAGGGAAGAGCTAACTATGGCTACACCTTC
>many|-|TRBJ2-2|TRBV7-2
CASSSRITPLTGELFF
TGTGCCAGCAGCTCTAGAATCACCCCTCTCACCGGGGAGCTGTTTTTT
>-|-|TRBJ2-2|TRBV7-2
CASSLEMWNTGELFF
TGTGCCAGCAGCTTAGAAATGTGGAACACCGGGGAGCTGTTTTTT
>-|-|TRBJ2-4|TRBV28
CASQDLAKNIQYF
TGTGCCAGCCAAGATCTAGCCAAAAACATTCAGTACTTC
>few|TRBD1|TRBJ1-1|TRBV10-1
CASRAGTANTEAFF
TGCGCCAGCAGGGCCGGGACAGCGAACACTGAAGCTTTCTTT
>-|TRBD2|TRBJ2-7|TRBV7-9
CASSFSLIAGGGEQYF
TGTGCCAGCAGTTTCAGCTTAATTGCGGGAGGAGGTGAGCAGTACTTC
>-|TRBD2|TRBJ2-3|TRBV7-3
CASSSYPGGDTQYF
TGTGCCAGCAGCTCGTACCCCGGGGGGGATACGCAGTATTTT
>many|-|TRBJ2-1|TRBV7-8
CASSPLGSNEQFF
TGTGCCAGCAGCCCCCTAGGGTCTAATGAGCAGTTCTTC
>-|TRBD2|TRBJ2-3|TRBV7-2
CASSSDLGLAVSTDTQYF
TGTGCCAGCAGCTCCGACCTGGGGCTAGCGGTTAGCACAGATACGCAGTATTTT